This record looks at one T cell receptor beta chain sequence and its context. Clones were read by immunoSEQ multiplex PCR, and TCRdb kept only the in-frame ones, dropping some. This table has 150,000 or so clones, more than 65% appearing once. The source of the sample is a study of blood T cell repertoires in COVID-19. Study information: Samples of COVID-19 (acute and convalescent) were obtained from the United States, Italy and Spain.

CDR1 and CDR2 from the germline V gene are DFQATT and SNEGSKA (reference sequence). The CDR3 extends over 14 amino acids. V was clipped by 3 bases and J by 7 bases; unmatched bases: 8. The chain uses TRBV20-1 and TRBJ2-1, with TRBD2 identical over 8 bases. The clonotype comes from a woman aged 50 to 65 with acute or convalescent COVID-19. Input material: peripheral blood. CDR3 in DNA: TGCAGTGCTAGTATGAGCGGGAGTTTGAATGAGCAGTTCTTC. As protein: CSASMSGSLNEQFF.